This T cell receptor beta chain stems from a study of T cells after yellow fever vaccination. Study overall: The fractions with low cell numbers were processed using SMART-Seq v4 Ultra Low Input. Whole-study results and caveats: Clonotypes appearing in both CD4 and CD8 compartments existed, and their share was small.

Using its own MiXCR run on the 5' RACE reads, TCRdb lists one record per CDR3 protein. The data contain 200,000 to 300,000 distinct CDR3 sequences, around 6.7% of them singletons. The CDR3 runs 14 residues. The ends lost 0 bases at V and 3 bases at J; junction bases unmatched: 2. Germline lookup yields CDR1 SGHRS and CDR2 YFSETQ. There are many counts of this clonotype. The antigen remains undetermined. The V gene is TRBV5-1, the J gene TRBJ2-7, with 8 bases fitting TRBD1. The material was CD4+ T cells sorted from PBMCs, obtained on the day of the yellow fever booster vaccination. The source is a man in his thirties or forties who received the YFV17D yellow fever vaccine. CDR3 sequence: CASSLGQGNYEQYF. The CDR3 DNA reads as TGCGCCAGCAGCTTGGGACAGGGGAACTACGAGCAGTACTTC.